The T cell receptor beta chain under discussion was sequenced for a study of OX40 agonist ivuxolimab in advanced cancers. V lost 3 bases to trimming and J lost 5 bases; unmatched junction nucleotides: 8. This CDR3 has 15 amino acids. Germline CDR1 MDHEN, CDR2 SYDVKM. Autoimmune disease history or systemic immunosuppression led to patient exclusion. A remark on this clone: What it binds is unknown.

Findings of the study overall: The 0.1-3.0 mg/kg partial responders had among the lowest clonal expansion.

The assay was immunoSEQ multiplex PCR, and TCRdb's table has in-frame clones only and misses some. The table includes over 65,000 clones, 75% to 90% detected once. This specimen consisted of CD4+ or CD8+ T cells sorted from blood, obtained in a trial of the OX40 agonist ivuxolimab. The rearrangement joins TRBV28 to TRBJ1-1; 8 bases agree with TRBD1. This receptor was identified in an adult with an advanced solid tumor such as melanoma, head and neck, liver or kidney cancer. Here the CDR3 reads CASSFLPTGGTEAFF. DNA for the CDR3: TGTGCCAGCAGTTTTCTACCCACAGGGGGGACTGAAGCTTTCTTT.